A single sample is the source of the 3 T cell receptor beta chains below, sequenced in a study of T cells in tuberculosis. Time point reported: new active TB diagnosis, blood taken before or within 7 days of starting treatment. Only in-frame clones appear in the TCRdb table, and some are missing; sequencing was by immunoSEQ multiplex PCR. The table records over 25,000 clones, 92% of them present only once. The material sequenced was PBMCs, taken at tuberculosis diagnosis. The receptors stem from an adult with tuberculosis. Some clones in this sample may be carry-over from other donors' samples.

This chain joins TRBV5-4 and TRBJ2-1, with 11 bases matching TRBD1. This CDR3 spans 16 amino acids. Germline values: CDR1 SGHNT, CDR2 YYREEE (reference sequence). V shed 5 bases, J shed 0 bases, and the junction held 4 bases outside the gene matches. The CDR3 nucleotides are TGTGCCAGCAGAACCGGGACAGGGGGCTCCTACAATGAGCAGTTCTTC. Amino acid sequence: CASRTGTGGSYNEQFF.

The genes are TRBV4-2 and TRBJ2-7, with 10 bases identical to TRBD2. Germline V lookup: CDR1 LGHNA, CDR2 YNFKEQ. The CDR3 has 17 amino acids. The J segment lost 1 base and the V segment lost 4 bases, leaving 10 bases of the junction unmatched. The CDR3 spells CASSRLSGGADSYEQYF. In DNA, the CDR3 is TGTGCCAGCAGCCGGCTAAGCGGGGGGGCGGATTCCTACGAGCAGTACTTC.

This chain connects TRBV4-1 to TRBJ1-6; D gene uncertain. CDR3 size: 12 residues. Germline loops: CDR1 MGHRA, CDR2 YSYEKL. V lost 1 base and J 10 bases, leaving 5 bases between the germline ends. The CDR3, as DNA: TGCGCCAGCAGCCAAGTTACATCACCCCTCCACTTT. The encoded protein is CASSQVTSPLHF.